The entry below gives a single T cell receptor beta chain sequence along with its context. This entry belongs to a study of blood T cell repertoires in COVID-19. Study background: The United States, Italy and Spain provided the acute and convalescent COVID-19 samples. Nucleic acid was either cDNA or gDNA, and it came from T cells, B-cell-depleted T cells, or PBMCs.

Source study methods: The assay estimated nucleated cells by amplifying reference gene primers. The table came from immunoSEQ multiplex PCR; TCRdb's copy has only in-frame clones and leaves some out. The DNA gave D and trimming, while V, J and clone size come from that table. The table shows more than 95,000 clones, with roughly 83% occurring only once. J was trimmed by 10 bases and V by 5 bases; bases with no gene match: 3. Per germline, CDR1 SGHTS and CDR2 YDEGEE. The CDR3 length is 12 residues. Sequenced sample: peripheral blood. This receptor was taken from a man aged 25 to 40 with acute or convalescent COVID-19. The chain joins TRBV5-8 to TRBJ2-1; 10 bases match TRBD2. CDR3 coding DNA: TGTGCCAGCAGTCGACTAGCGGGCGAGCAGTTCTTC. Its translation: CASSRLAGEQFF.